The 30 T cell receptor beta chains below come from one sample, sequenced in a study of vaccination effects on CD4 cells after COVID-19. Some clones are missing from TCRdb's copy, which holds only in-frame ones; the method was immunoSEQ multiplex PCR. The sample has about 79,000 clones, about 70% seen once. These receptors have no identified antigens. Pools of viral peptides were used by the ViraFEST assay to expand antigen-specific CD4+ T cells ahead of sequencing. Cultured cells yielded isolated CD4+ T cells after approximately nine days. The sequencing here drew on CD4+ T cells from PBMCs cultured with HCoV-229E spike peptides, taken before COVID-19 vaccination. The receptors were gathered from a human donor who received a COVID-19 vaccine.

The V and J genes are TRBV2 and TRBJ2-1; a weak D match, TRBD1 (5 bases). Trimming removed 4 bases from V and 3 bases from J, with 13 bases in between. This CDR3 contains 15 residues. Germline-derived CDR1 and CDR2 are SNHLY and FYNNEI. The DNA for the CDR3 is TGTGCCAGCAGTGGATTCAGGGCGGACTACAATGAGCAGTTCTTC. This codes for CASSGFRADYNEQFF.

V and J are TRBV24-1 and TRBJ1-5; possible D gene TRBD1, 5 bases. V gave up 5 bases and J gave up 0 bases, with 7 bases separating them. Germline lookup yields CDR1 KGHDR and CDR2 SFDVKD. The CDR3 contains 14 residues. This CDR3 is CATSGRVSNQPQHF. CDR3 DNA sequence: TGTGCCACCAGTGGCAGGGTTAGCAATCAGCCCCAGCATTTT.

The J gene is TRBJ2-3, the V gene TRBV7-8, with D maybe TRBD1 (6 bases). Between the trimmed V and J ends, which lost 7 bases and 3 bases, there was a span of 17 bases. Germline V gene data show CDR1 as SGHVS and CDR2 as FQNEAQ. CDR3 length: 15 residues. The CDR3 sequence is CASIWGRDFTDTQYF. The CDR3 DNA sequence: TGTGCCAGCATTTGGGGGCGCGATTTTACAGATACGCAGTATTTT.

The J gene is TRBJ2-7, the V gene TRBV2, with a weak D call TRBD1 (6 bases). Germline V gene data show CDR1 as SNHLY and CDR2 as FYNNEI. The CDR3 spans 14 residues. V shed 3 bases and J shed 2 bases, with 11 bases lying between them. CDR3 residues: CASSDGRGTYEQYV. The CDR3 DNA reads TGTGCCAGCAGTGACGGCAGGGGTACCTACGAGCAGTACGTC.

The rearrangement uses TRBV7-2 and TRBJ2-7; 8 bases are shared with TRBD1. With V trimmed by 1 base and J by 6 bases, 8 bases remained unmatched. CDR3 size: 15 residues. Germline V gene sequence: CDR1 SGHTA, CDR2 FQGNSA. CDR3 nucleotides: TGTGCCAGCAGCTTAGGCCAGGGGGCCTCTTTCGAGCAGTACGTC. Amino acid sequence: CASSLGQGASFEQYV.

V and J are TRBV5-1 and TRBJ2-1, with 8 positions matching TRBD2. This CDR3 is built from 15 residues. J gave up 9 bases and V 4 bases, and 12 bases lay outside the gene matches. CDR1 is SGHRS and CDR2 is YFSETQ in the germline V gene. The CDR3 nucleotides are TGCGCCAGCAGCCAGCGGGGGAACAGCGTAGGTGAGCAGTTCTTC. Its translation: CASSQRGNSVGEQFF. Full variable domain (rest looked up from reference TRBV5-1 and TRBJ2-1): KAGVTQTPRYLIKTRGQQVTLSCSPISGHRSVSWYQQTPGQGLQFLFEYFSETQRNKGNFPGRFSGRQFSNSRSEMNVSTLELGDSALYLCASSQRGNSVGEQFFGPGTRLTVL.

The chain employs TRBV7-2 and TRBJ2-7; D is unclear. V lost 5 bases and J lost 4, with 24 bases in between. Germline V gene sequence: CDR1 SGHTA, CDR2 FQGNSA. CDR3 length: 17 amino acids. CDR3 bases: TGTGCCAGCAGCCCAAGTGGAACGGCCGCAACACCTTACGAGCAGTACGTC. Translated: CASSPSGTAATPYEQYV.

The chain uses TRBV24-1 and TRBJ2-5, with 9 bases that match TRBD1. Germline CDR1 reads KGHDR; CDR2 reads SFDVKD. The CDR3 loop spans 13 amino acids. J gave up 7 bases and V 7 bases, and 6 bases lay outside the gene matches. The CDR3, as DNA: TGTGCCACCAGCGGGACAGGGTCAGTGACCCAGTACTTC. Translating gives CATSGTGSVTQYF.

The V and J genes are TRBV7-3 and TRBJ1-6, with 9 bases lining up with TRBD1. CDR3 length: 14 residues. J was trimmed by 7 bases and V by 4 bases; bases with no gene match: 2. CDR1 and CDR2 from the germline V gene are SGHTA and FQGTGA. The CDR3 loop is CASSSGTGNSPLHF. The CDR3 bases are TGTGCCAGCAGCTCCGGGACAGGGAATTCACCCCTCCACTTT.

This clone has a handful of counts. V usage is TRBV19 and J usage is TRBJ1-1; D remains unclear. Trimming stripped 1 base from V and 0 bases from J, with 9 bases between. This CDR3 has 15 residues. In germline, CDR1 is LNHDA, CDR2 SQIVND (reference sequence). In DNA form, the CDR3 reads TGTGCCAGTAGTATAGGACATTATCTGAACACTGAAGCTTTCTTT. Protein product: CASSIGHYLNTEAFF.

The rearrangement uses TRBV5-1 and TRBJ1-6; 7 bases fit TRBD1. This CDR3 is built from 15 residues. The junction had 10 bases not matched to a gene; V was cut back by 3 bases and J by 10 bases. CDR1 is SGHRS, CDR2 YFSETQ, per germline. The DNA for the CDR3 is TGCGCCAGCAGCTATTCGACAGGGATTGGGTCACCCCTCCACTTT. Translation gives CASSYSTGIGSPLHF. Based on the CDR3 plus reference TRBV5-1 and TRBJ1-6, the full variable domain is KAGVTQTPRYLIKTRGQQVTLSCSPISGHRSVSWYQQTPGQGLQFLFEYFSETQRNKGNFPGRFSGRQFSNSRSEMNVSTLELGDSALYLCASSYSTGIGSPLHFGNGTRLTVT.

The chain combines TRBV5-1 with TRBJ1-6, with D perhaps TRBD1 (5 bases). V gave up 2 bases and J gave up 8 bases, with 11 bases separating them. The CDR3 contains 14 residues. The germline CDR1 and CDR2 sequences are SGHRS and YFSETQ. CDR3 nucleotides: TGCGCCAGCAGCTTCGAGACAGAGGATTCACCCCTCCACTTT. Protein product: CASSFETEDSPLHF.

The chain employs TRBV5-1 and TRBJ2-5; D gene unclear. The CDR3 runs to 16 residues. The ends were cut back, 5 bases at V and 1 base at J, with 18 bases in the middle. Germline values: CDR1 SGHRS, CDR2 YFSETQ. In DNA, the CDR3 is TGCGCCAGCAGACCCCCACCCTCTACAAGCCAAGAGACCCAGTACTTC. This sequence encodes CASRPPPSTSQETQYF.

This rearrangement joins TRBV20-1 to TRBJ1-5; unclear D gene. The CDR3 length is 13 residues. V was shortened by 3 bases and J by 6 bases, with 12 bases between the two germline ends. Germline V lookup: CDR1 DFQATT, CDR2 SNEGSKA (reference sequence). CDR3 nucleotide sequence: TGCAGTGCTAGTAGAGTCCCGGGTCAGCCCCAGCATTTT. Its translation is CSASRVPGQPQHF.

This sequence joins TRBV18 and TRBJ2-3, with D unclear. Trimming pared 1 base from V and 3 bases from J, leaving 8 bases between. CDR1 is KGHSH, CDR2 LQKENI, per germline. CDR3 length equals 14 residues. In DNA form, the CDR3 reads TGTGCCAGCTCACCACGGAGAGGTACAGATACGCAGTATTTT. Translated: CASSPRRGTDTQYF.

This clone was observed a single time. This chain connects TRBV5-3 to TRBJ2-1; D unresolved. TRBV5-3 is an ORF; its function is uncertain. This CDR3 has 13 residues. Deletions cut 4 bases from V and 7 bases from J, with 12 bases between. The CDR3 sequence: CARSPSICNEQFF. CDR3 nucleotide sequence: TGTGCCAGAAGCCCTTCCATTTGTAATGAGCAGTTCTTC.

The chain couples TRBV7-9 to TRBJ2-3; D is unresolved. The germline gives CDR1 SEHNR, CDR2 FQNEAQ (reference sequence). CDR3 length equals 18 residues. The V end was cut by 2 bases, the J end by 2 bases, with 20 bases between. The CDR3 spells CASSLRVGPTHFTDTQYF. In nucleotides, the CDR3 is TGTGCCAGCAGCTTAAGAGTCGGGCCGACCCACTTCACAGATACGCAGTATTTT.

The chain combines TRBV5-6 with TRBJ1-5; 8 nucleotides line up with TRBD1. CDR1 is SGHDT, CDR2 YYEEEE, per germline. CDR3 size: 16 residues. The J segment lost 4 bases and the V segment lost 4 bases, leaving 10 bases of the junction unmatched. The CDR3: CASSHQIRDRNQPQHF. In DNA form, the CDR3 reads TGTGCCAGCAGCCACCAAATCCGGGACAGGAATCAGCCCCAGCATTTT.

This clone was seen a handful of times. A junction boundary mismatches the germline segment, possibly from a read error. The gene calls are TRBV2 and TRBJ1-5; TRBD1 matches 10 bases. CDR3 size: 15 residues. Germline V gene sequence: CDR1 SNHLY, CDR2 FYNNEI. The CDR3 is CASSEDRGRGQPQHF. CDR3 sequence (DNA): TGTGCCAGCAGCGAAGACAGGGGGCGCGGGCAGCCCCAGCATTTT. Filled out from reference TRBV2 and TRBJ1-5, the complete variable domain reads EPEVTQTPSHQVTQMGQEVILRCVPISNHLYFYWYRQILGQKVEFLVSFYNNEISEKSEIFDDQFSVERPDGSNFTLKIRSTKLEDSAMYFCASSEDRGRGQPQHFGDGTRLSIL.

The chain carries TRBV9 and TRBJ2-1; the D gene is possibly TRBD1 (6 bases). With 6 bases removed from V and 5 bases from J, the gap between germline ends came to 15 bases. The germline V gene encodes CDR1 SGDLS and CDR2 YYNGEE. The CDR3 extends over 14 amino acids. The CDR3 sequence: CASTEGVSHNEQFF. The DNA for the CDR3 is TGTGCCAGCACCGAGGGGGTATCCCACAATGAGCAGTTCTTC.

The V gene is TRBV27, the J gene TRBJ2-1, with a possible D match to TRBD2 (7 bases). The CDR3 has 17 residues. CDR1 MNHEY and CDR2 SMNVEV come from the germline V gene (reference sequence). V was shortened by 5 bases and J by 4 bases, with 21 bases between the two germline ends. The DNA of the CDR3 is TGTGCCAGCAGTCCCCAAGGGGCGGGGGCCCTGTACAATGAGCAGTTCTTC. This translates into CASSPQGAGALYNEQFF.

The CDR3 region has the DNA TGCGCCAGCAGCCGGGGACTAGCGGGGGGCCAAGAGACCCAGTACTTC. Translating it yields CASSRGLAGGQETQYF. The chain couples TRBV4-1 to TRBJ2-5; 15 nucleotides agree with TRBD2. Germline V gene sequence: CDR1 MGHRA, CDR2 YSYEKL. The CDR3 contains 16 residues. The ends lost 4 bases at V and 1 base at J; junction bases unmatched: 1.

The chain combines TRBV5-1 with TRBJ2-5, with D possibly TRBD1 on 6 matching bases. V was shortened by 0 bases and J by 6 bases, with 21 bases between the two germline ends. This CDR3 is 17 amino acids long. Germline V gene sequence: CDR1 SGHRS, CDR2 YFSETQ. The CDR3 DNA reads TGCGCCAGCAGCTTGGGATACTTAGGAGGACAGTGGCAGACCCAGTACTTC. Amino acid sequence: CASSLGYLGGQWQTQYF. The entire variable domain, with the rest obtained from reference TRBV5-1 and TRBJ2-5, is as follows: KAGVTQTPRYLIKTRGQQVTLSCSPISGHRSVSWYQQTPGQGLQFLFEYFSETQRNKGNFPGRFSGRQFSNSRSEMNVSTLELGDSALYLCASSLGYLGGQWQTQYFGPGTRLLVL.

This clone was seen a handful of times. This sequence joins TRBV4-1 and TRBJ1-4; D is perhaps TRBD1 (6 bases). This CDR3 is built from 14 residues. Trimming stripped 6 bases from V and 8 bases from J, with 16 bases between. Germline lookup yields CDR1 MGHRA and CDR2 YSYEKL. DNA for the CDR3: TGCGCCAGCAGGGTCGGGGGCCGGGAAGAAAAACTGTTTTTT. This translates into CASRVGGREEKLFF.

The chain couples TRBV12-3 or TRBV12-4 to TRBJ1-5; no definite D call. The V gene lost 3 bases and the J gene lost 5 bases, with 5 bases spanning the gap. This CDR3 is built from 12 residues. This chain's CDR3 is CASSFSHQPQHF. The DNA for the CDR3 is TGTGCCAGCAGTTTTTCTCATCAGCCCCAGCATTTT.

The genes are TRBV18 and TRBJ2-2; 9 bases are shared with TRBD1. The CDR3 totals 17 residues. Germline values: CDR1 KGHSH, CDR2 LQKENI. With 4 bases clipped from V and 1 base from J, the junction kept 7 bases outside the gene matches. CDR3 loop: CASSQKQGAGNTGELFF. In DNA, the CDR3 is TGTGCCAGCTCACAGAAACAGGGGGCCGGGAACACCGGGGAGCTGTTTTTT.

The chain recombines TRBV12-3 or TRBV12-4 with TRBJ2-3; D gene ambiguous. Between the trimmed V and J ends, which lost 3 bases and 8 bases, there was a span of 6 bases. This CDR3 contains 11 residues. DNA for the CDR3: TGTGCCAGCAGTTTTGCGCCTACGCAGTATTTT. Protein: CASSFAPTQYF.

In this sample, this clone turned up a few times. The gene calls are TRBV7-3 and TRBJ1-4; TRBD1 matches at 7 bases. The CDR3 has 15 amino acids. Germline V CDR1 and CDR2: SGHTA, FQGTGA. V lost 6 bases to trimming and J lost 0 bases; unmatched junction nucleotides: 4. CDR3 in DNA: TGTGCCAGCAGTCCCACAGGGGCAACTAATGAAAAACTGTTTTTT. Encoded protein: CASSPTGATNEKLFF. Full variable domain (missing parts from reference TRBV7-3 and TRBJ1-4): GAGVSQTPSNKVTEKGKYVELRCDPISGHTALYWYRQSLGQGPEFLIYFQGTGAADDSGLPNDRFFAVRPEGSVSTLKIQRTERGDSAVYLCASSPTGATNEKLFFGSGTQLSVL.

The chain joins TRBV10-3 to TRBJ2-3, with D possibly matching TRBD2 (6 bases). The germline V gene encodes CDR1 ENHRY and CDR2 SYGVKD. The CDR3 contains 15 residues. The ends were cut back, 4 bases at V and 3 bases at J, with 14 bases in the middle. The CDR3 DNA sequence: TGTGCCATCAGTGGCTCGGTAGCGGCAACAGATACGCAGTATTTT. The encoded protein is CAISGSVAATDTQYF.

V is TRBV24-1 and J is TRBJ2-2; D is perhaps TRBD1 (5 bases). V shed 4 bases and J shed 0 bases, with 11 bases lying between them. CDR1 KGHDR and CDR2 SFDVKD come from the germline V gene. The CDR3 spans 16 residues. The CDR3 nucleotides read TGTGCCACCAGTGACCACTTGACAGCGAACACCGGGGAGCTGTTTTTT. Its translation: CATSDHLTANTGELFF.